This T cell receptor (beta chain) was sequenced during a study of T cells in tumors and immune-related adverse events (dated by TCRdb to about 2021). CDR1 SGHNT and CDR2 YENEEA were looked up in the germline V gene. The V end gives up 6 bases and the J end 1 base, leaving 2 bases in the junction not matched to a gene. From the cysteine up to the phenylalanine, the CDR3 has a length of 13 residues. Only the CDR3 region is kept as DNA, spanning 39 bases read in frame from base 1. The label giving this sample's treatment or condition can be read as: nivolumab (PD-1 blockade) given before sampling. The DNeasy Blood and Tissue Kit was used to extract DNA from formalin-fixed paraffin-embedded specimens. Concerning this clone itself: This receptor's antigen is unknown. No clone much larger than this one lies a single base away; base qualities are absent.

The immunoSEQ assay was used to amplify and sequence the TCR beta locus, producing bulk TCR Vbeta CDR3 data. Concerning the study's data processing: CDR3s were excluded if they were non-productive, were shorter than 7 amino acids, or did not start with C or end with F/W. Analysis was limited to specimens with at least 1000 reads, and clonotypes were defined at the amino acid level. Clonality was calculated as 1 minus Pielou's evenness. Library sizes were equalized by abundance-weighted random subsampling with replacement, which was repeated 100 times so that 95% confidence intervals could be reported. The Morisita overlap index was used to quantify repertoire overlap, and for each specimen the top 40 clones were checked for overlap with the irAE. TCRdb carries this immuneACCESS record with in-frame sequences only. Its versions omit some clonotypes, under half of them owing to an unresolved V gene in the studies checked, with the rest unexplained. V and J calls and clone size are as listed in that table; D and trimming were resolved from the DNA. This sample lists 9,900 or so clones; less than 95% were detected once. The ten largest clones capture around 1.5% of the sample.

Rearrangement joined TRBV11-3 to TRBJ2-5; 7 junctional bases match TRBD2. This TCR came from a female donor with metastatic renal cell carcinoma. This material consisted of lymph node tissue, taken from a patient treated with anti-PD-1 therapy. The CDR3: CASRRETQETQYF. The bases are TGTGCCAGCAGGCGGGAGACCCAAGAGACCCAGTACTTC.